The 12 T cell receptor beta chains in this list originate from one sample, sequenced in a study of vaccination and CD4 T cells after COVID-19. Cultured CD4+ T-cell DNA underwent Oncomine TCR Beta short-read sequencing. TCRdb re-derived calls from the PCR reads in MiXCR, one entry per CDR3 protein. The data hold under 9,500 distinct CDR3 sequences, with roughly 70% observed a single time. The antigens these receptors bind are not known. Described treatment: approximately 9-day PBMC culture with coronavirus spike peptide pools or control peptides (ViraFEST assay). The specimen sequenced was CD4+ T cells from blood, cultured in vitro. These receptors all come from a human donor who had recovered from COVID-19.

This rearrangement joins TRBV20-1 to TRBJ2-7; D unresolved. V lost 0 bases, J lost 2 bases, and 11 bases lay in between. The CDR3 sequence is 14 residues long. CDR1 and CDR2 (germline): DFQATT, SNEGSKA (reference sequence). In DNA, the CDR3 is TGCAGTGCTAGAGATAGTGCGACGACCTACGAGCAGTACTTC. Translation gives CSARDSATTYEQYF.

The chain links TRBV12-3 or TRBV12-4 to TRBJ2-7; the D gene is possibly TRBD1 (6 bases). CDR3 length equals 14 residues. V lost 6 bases to trimming and J lost 0 bases, with 12 bases between them. The CDR3 sequence is CASRTDRSSYEQYF. The CDR3, as DNA: TGTGCCAGCAGGACAGACAGGAGCTCCTACGAGCAGTACTTC.

The rearrangement uses TRBV24-1 and TRBJ2-1; 8 bases are shared with TRBD1. After removal of 5 bases from V and 6 bases from J, the junction contained 8 bases not matched to a gene. CDR3 size: 15 residues. Germline loops: CDR1 KGHDR, CDR2 SFDVKD. The CDR3 DNA reads TGTGCCACCAGTGGGAGGACAGGGCTACGCAATGAGCAGTTCTTC. It specifies CATSGRTGLRNEQFF.

This chain joins TRBV30 and TRBJ2-7; TRBD2 aligns across 12 bases. V gave up 0 bases and J gave up 2 bases; unmatched junction bases: 8. The V gene's germline CDR1 is GTSNPN and CDR2 SVGIG (reference sequence). This CDR3 contains 17 residues. The CDR3 sequence is CAWSVSGRLAGAYEQYF. The CDR3 nucleotides are TGTGCCTGGAGTGTATCGGGCCGACTAGCGGGAGCCTACGAGCAGTACTTC.

Remarks on this clonotype: One junction end does not reproduce the germline sequence, and a read error may be involved. V is TRBV28 and J is TRBJ1-5; possible D gene TRBD1, 5 bases. Germline V gives CDR1 MDHEN, CDR2 SYDVKM. This CDR3 region has 15 residues. CDR3 sequence (DNA): TGTGCCAGCAGTTTTGGGACGAGGGGCAATCGGCCCCAGCATTTT. Encoded protein: CASSFGTRGNRPQHF.

The count of this clonotype is one. The gene calls are TRBV19 and TRBJ2-5, with 8 bases matching TRBD2. The trim removed 4 bases at V and 5 bases at J, leaving 9 bases unmatched. Germline CDR1 reads LNHDA; CDR2 reads SQIVND (reference sequence). CDR3 length: 15 amino acids. CDR3 residues: CASSSPRAGAETQYF. In DNA, the CDR3 is TGTGCCAGTAGTAGCCCCAGAGCGGGAGCGGAGACCCAGTACTTC.

Judged by abundance, this clonotype is large. The chain combines TRBV7-9 with TRBJ2-3; D may be TRBD2 (6 bases). The V gene lost 5 bases and the J gene lost 2 bases, with 14 bases spanning the gap. Germline lookup yields CDR1 SEHNR and CDR2 FQNEAQ (reference sequence). CDR3 length equals 15 residues. The CDR3 DNA is TGTGCCAGCAGCGATATCGGGAGAAACACAGATACGCAGTATTTT. Its protein is CASSDIGRNTDTQYF.

The V gene is TRBV7-2, the J gene TRBJ2-3, with 9 bases matching TRBD2. There are 15 residues in the CDR3. The ends lost 3 bases at V and 7 bases at J; junction bases unmatched: 8. CDR1 is SGHTA, CDR2 FQGNSA, per germline. CDR3 coding DNA: TGTGCCAGCAGCTTCTCTAGCGGGGAACAATATACGCAGTATTTT. It is translated as CASSFSSGEQYTQYF.

The chain has TRBV10-3 and TRBJ1-4; 7 nucleotides match TRBD1. Trimming took 3 bases from V and 8 from J; bases not matched to a gene: 6. The CDR3 runs to 14 residues. Germline V gene lookup returns CDR1 ENHRY and CDR2 SYGVKD. For the CDR3, the DNA is TGTGCCATCAGTGATAAGGGGACAGTGGAAAAACTGTTTTTT. This sequence encodes CAISDKGTVEKLFF.

This chain joins TRBV19 and TRBJ1-6, with D possibly being TRBD1 (5 bases). Germline-derived CDR1 and CDR2 are LNHDA and SQIVND (reference sequence). Trimming took 1 base from V and 9 from J, leaving 10 bases between them. CDR3 length: 14 residues. The CDR3 region has the DNA TGTGCCAGTAGTATAGCAGGGATTGGTTCACCCCTCCACTTT. Protein sequence: CASSIAGIGSPLHF.

This chain connects TRBV30 to TRBJ1-2, with TRBD1 identical over 7 bases. V lost 5 bases and J lost 0; bases outside the gene matches: 6. CDR3 length: 14 amino acids. Germline V CDR1 and CDR2: GTSNPN, SVGIG (reference sequence). The CDR3 region has the DNA TGTGCCTGGTCTTTGGACAGGACTAACTATGGCTACACCTTC. Its protein product is CAWSLDRTNYGYTF.

This clonotype was counted only a few times. This chain joins TRBV24-1 and TRBJ2-7; TRBD1 matches at 7 bases. The V gene end was trimmed by 4 bases and the J gene end by 5 bases; junction bases not matched to a gene: 10. This CDR3 has 15 residues. Germline V gene sequence: CDR1 KGHDR, CDR2 SFDVKD. The CDR3 DNA is TGTGCCACCAGTGACAACAGTATTACAGGGGACGAGCAGTACTTC. Translation: CATSDNSITGDEQYF.